This record concerns one T cell receptor beta chain sequence. The CDR3 length is 15 residues. CDR1 is SGHTA and CDR2 is FQGNSA in the germline V gene. J gave up 7 bases and V 5 bases, and 7 bases lay outside the gene matches. PCR amplification relied on 60 Vbeta primers (plus 13 Jbeta primers). Sequenced by immunoSEQ multiplex PCR; TCRdb stores in-frame clones only, minus some. The table shows about 89,000 clones, with 85% occurring only once. The data were taken from a study of cytomegalovirus exposure and HLA in healthy donors. The clonotype comes from a man aged 40-49 years in good health and CMV-seropositive. The chain employs TRBV7-2 and TRBJ1-6; 8 positions agree with TRBD1. Material: PBMCs. The CDR3: CASSVTGTGNSPLHF. The CDR3 nucleotides read TGTGCCAGCAGCGTGACAGGGACAGGCAATTCACCCCTCCACTTT.